This is a list of T cell receptor beta chains from one sample in a study of glioma-infiltrating T cells. One entry per CDR3 protein results from TCRdb running MiXCR on the multiplex PCR reads. The table lists fewer than 500,000 distinct CDR3 sequences, around 45% of them singletons. The sequencing input was glioma tissue, nonneoplastic brain tissue, or PBMCs (not recorded which). The receptors shown here come from a human donor with low-grade glioma or glioblastoma, undergoing nonglioma brain surgery, or in good health (not recorded which). CDR3s include the opening cysteine and the closing phenylalanine or tryptophan. A D gene is named only where the DNA matches it firmly. A row's size may be missing; if present it is once, few, many or a size class.

clone_size cdr3_length d_call j_call v_call cdr3_nt cdr3_aa
few 15 . TRBJ2-5 TRBV15 TGTGCCACCAGCAGGTTAGGGCAGGGCCAAGAGACCCAGTACTTC CATSRLGQGQETQYF
. 13 . TRBJ2-1 TRBV20-1 TGCAGTGCCCTTCAATCGCCCTACAATGAGCAGTTCTTC CSALQSPYNEQFF
many 13 TRBD2 TRBJ2-3 TRBV20-1 TGCACCGTTCCGGGACTAGCAGCAGATACGCAGTATTTT CTVPGLAADTQYF
many 14 TRBD2 TRBJ2-3 TRBV20-1 TGCAGTGCTAGAGAGGCTAGCGGACCAGATACGCAGTATTTT CSAREASGPDTQYF
. 14 . TRBJ1-1 TRBV20-1 TGCAGTGCTAGCCGGCAGCTTCTGAACACTGAAGCTTTCTTT CSASRQLLNTEAFF
. 11 . TRBJ2-1 TRBV12-3/TRBV12-4 TGTGCCAGCAGAGTTGGGAATGAGCAGTTCTTC CASRVGNEQFF
many 15 . TRBJ1-1 TRBV28 TGTGCCAGCAGCCCCGGACGGATATCGAACACTGAAGCTTTCTTT CASSPGRISNTEAFF
. 15 . TRBJ1-1 TRBV7-7 TGTGCTAGCAGCCCCCTCAAGGGCTTGAACACTGAAGCTTTCTTT CASSPLKGLNTEAFF
. 15 . TRBJ2-1 TRBV7-9 TGTGCCGGCAGCTTAAGTACAGACTACTACGATGAGCAGTTCTTC CAGSLSTDYYDEQFF
. 15 . TRBJ2-7 TRBV5-6 TGTGCCAGCAGTCCTGGCGCAGGGAGAGGCTACGAGCAGTACTTC CASSPGAGRGYEQYF
many 17 . TRBJ2-7 TRBV6-2/TRBV6-3 TGTGCCAGCAGTTACGCCGCCCCCAGGGTCCCTCTCTACGAGCAGTACTTC CASSYAAPRVPLYEQYF
. 17 TRBD2 TRBJ2-7 TRBV6-1 TGTGCCAGCAGTCCACCCGTAAGCGGGAGGTCCTCCTACGAGCAGTACTTC CASSPPVSGRSSYEQYF
few 16 TRBD1 TRBJ2-3 TRBV7-6 TGTGCCAGCAGCCTAGGACAGGCCCTGAGCACAGATACGCAGTATTTT CASSLGQALSTDTQYF
few 12 . TRBJ2-4 TRBV28 TGTGCCAGCAGTTCCGGAAAGAACATTCAGTACTTC CASSSGKNIQYF
few 15 TRBD2 TRBJ2-1 TRBV2 TGTGCCAGCAGTTCCTTCGCGGGAGTTGCCAATGAGCAGTTCTTC CASSSFAGVANEQFF
few 16 TRBD2 TRBJ2-3 TRBV7-6 TGTGCCAGCAGCTTGGGGACTAGCGGCTACACAGATACGCAGTATTTT CASSLGTSGYTDTQYF
. 12 . TRBJ2-4 TRBV20-1 TGCGGTGCTAACCTATTGGGAAACATTCAGTACTTC CGANLLGNIQYF